The source of this T cell receptor beta chain is a study of cytomegalovirus exposure and HLA in healthy donors. About this clone: What it binds is not known.

Primers for the PCR totalled 60 Vbeta and 13 Jbeta. TCRdb keeps only in-frame clones here, not all; method: immunoSEQ multiplex PCR. The profile shows roughly 140,000 clones, 70% to 80% of them singletons. Study-level results: Reportedly, diagnosis of cytomegalovirus status by the classifier showed high specificity and sensitivity. Apart from CMV serostatus, no immune exposure information was available. Testing in vitro showed a few CMV-associated chains specific for CMV antigens.

Germline CDR1 MNHNS, CDR2 SASEGT. The CDR3 covers 14 residues. The ends were cut back, 2 bases at V and 0 bases at J, with 7 bases in the middle. This TCR derives from a man between 18 and 29 years old in good health and CMV-seronegative. V and J are TRBV6-1 and TRBJ1-2; no reliable D call. Sequencing was done on a sample of PBMCs. CDR3 sequence: CASSELAANYGYTF. The CDR3 DNA is TGTGCCAGCAGTGAATTGGCAGCTAACTATGGCTACACCTTC.